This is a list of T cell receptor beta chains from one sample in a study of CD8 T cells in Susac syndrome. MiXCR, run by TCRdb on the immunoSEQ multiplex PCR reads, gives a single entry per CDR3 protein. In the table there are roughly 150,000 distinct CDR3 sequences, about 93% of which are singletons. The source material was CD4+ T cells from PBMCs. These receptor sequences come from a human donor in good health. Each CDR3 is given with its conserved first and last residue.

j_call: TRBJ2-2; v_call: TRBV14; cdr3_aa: CASNDRTGELFF
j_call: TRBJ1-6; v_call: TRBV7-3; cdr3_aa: CASSSGPENSPLHF
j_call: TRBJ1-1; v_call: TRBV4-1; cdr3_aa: CASSQTTVNTEAFF
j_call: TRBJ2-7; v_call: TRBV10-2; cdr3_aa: CASSDTTPWEQYF
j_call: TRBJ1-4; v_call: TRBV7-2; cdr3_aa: CASSPRQGNEKLFF
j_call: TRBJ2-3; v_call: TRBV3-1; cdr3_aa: CASSQGGSRWTDTQYF
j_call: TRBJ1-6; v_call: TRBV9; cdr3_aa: CASSGASSSYNSPLHF
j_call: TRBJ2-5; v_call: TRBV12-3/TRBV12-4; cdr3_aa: CASSLGGVTEETQYF
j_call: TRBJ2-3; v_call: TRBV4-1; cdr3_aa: CASRITASTDTQYF
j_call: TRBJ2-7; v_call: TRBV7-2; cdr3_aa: CASSSKGGASYEQYF
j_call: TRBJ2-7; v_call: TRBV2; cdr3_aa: CASSDRVPYEQYF
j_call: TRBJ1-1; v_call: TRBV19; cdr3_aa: CASSQRGANEAFF
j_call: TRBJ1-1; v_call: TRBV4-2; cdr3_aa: CASSPMGPGGAFF
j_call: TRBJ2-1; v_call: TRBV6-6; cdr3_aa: CASSPRGARSYNEQFF
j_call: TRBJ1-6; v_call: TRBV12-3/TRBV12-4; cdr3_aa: CASSSPPGQGNSPLHF
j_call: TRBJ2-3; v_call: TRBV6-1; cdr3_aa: CASIPKGVSTDTQYF